The 30 T cell receptor beta chains in this list originate from one sample, sequenced in a study of control samples from healthy donors and cancer patients. Assay: immunoSEQ multiplex PCR; the TCRdb copy retains only in-frame clones and omits some. The data contain roughly 90,000 clones, roughly nine tenths of them singletons. Sequenced sample: PBMCs. The receptors were sampled from a woman in her 50s with colorectal cancer.

The J gene is TRBJ1-6, the V gene TRBV27; D perhaps matches TRBD1 (5 bases). The germline V gene encodes CDR1 MNHEY and CDR2 SMNVEV (reference sequence). V was shortened by 7 bases and J by 8 bases, with 15 bases between the two germline ends. CDR3 length: 14 residues. Here the CDR3 DNA reads TGTGCCAGCACTTCGACAGAAACTCATTCACCCCTCCACTTT. Translated: CASTSTETHSPLHF.

The chain employs TRBV19 and TRBJ2-6; D might be TRBD1 (6 bases). CDR1 is LNHDA, CDR2 SQIVND, per germline (reference sequence). Trimming took 9 bases from V and 0 from J, leaving 12 bases between them. The CDR3 contains 15 residues. CDR3 amino acids: CASSDSYSGANVLTF. Here the CDR3 DNA reads TGTGCCAGCTCGGACAGTTACTCTGGGGCCAACGTCCTGACTTTC.

The chain links TRBV2 to TRBJ1-1; tentatively, D is TRBD1 (5 bases). V dropped 7 bases and J dropped 0 bases, with 9 bases sitting between them. CDR3 length: 13 residues. The germline gives CDR1 SNHLY, CDR2 FYNNEI. The CDR3 loop reads CASTGEMNTEAFF. CDR3 nucleotides: TGTGCCAGCACGGGGGAGATGAACACTGAAGCTTTCTTT. Variable domain in full (rest from reference TRBV2 and TRBJ1-1): EPEVTQTPSHQVTQMGQEVILRCVPISNHLYFYWYRQILGQKVEFLVSFYNNEISEKSEIFDDQFSVERPDGSNFTLKIRSTKLEDSAMYFCASTGEMNTEAFFGQGTRLTVV.

The V gene is TRBV6-6, the J gene TRBJ2-1; 8 positions match TRBD2. V lost 6 bases, J lost 7 bases, and 14 bases stayed unmatched. CDR1 is MNHNY, CDR2 SVGAGI, per germline (reference sequence). The CDR3 sequence is 16 residues long. This CDR3 reads CASRENGGAILNEQFF. The DNA of the CDR3 is TGTGCCAGCAGAGAGAACGGGGGGGCTATTTTGAATGAGCAGTTCTTC.

This clone showed up just once. This sequence joins TRBV5-1 and TRBJ2-6; possibly TRBD1 for D (5 bases). Germline V gives CDR1 SGHRS, CDR2 YFSETQ. The CDR3 is made up of 15 amino acids. V was trimmed by 4 bases and J by 3 bases, leaving 11 bases between them. CDR3 nucleotides: TGCGCCAGCAGCCTCAGGGTTAGTGGGGCCAACGTCCTGACTTTC. This encodes CASSLRVSGANVLTF.

A single count supports this clone. This rearrangement joins TRBV3-1 (or the pseudogene TRBV3-2) to TRBJ1-1, with 7 bases identical to TRBD1. With V trimmed by 2 bases and J by 1 base, 4 bases remained unmatched. CDR1 and CDR2 from the germline V gene are LGHDT and YNNKEL (reference sequence). This CDR3 has 15 amino acids. In DNA, the CDR3 is TGTGCCAGCAGCCAATCCGGGACAGCGAACACTGAAGCTTTCTTT. Amino acids: CASSQSGTANTEAFF.

The chain couples TRBV2 to TRBJ1-6, with a possible D match to TRBD1 (6 bases). CDR3 length: 13 amino acids. With 7 bases removed from V and 10 bases from J, the gap between germline ends came to 14 bases. From germline, CDR1 is SNHLY and CDR2 FYNNEI. This CDR3 reads CASTQGGGSPLHF. DNA for the CDR3: TGTGCCAGCACACAGGGAGGGGGATCACCCCTCCACTTT.

The chain recombines TRBV7-2 with TRBJ2-3; D not resolved. CDR1 SGHTA and CDR2 FQGNSA come from the germline V gene. The CDR3 is made up of 13 amino acids. The ends were cut back, 0 bases at V and 5 bases at J, with 6 bases in the middle. The CDR3 coding sequence is TGTGCCAGCAGCTTAGCGGCCATAGATACGCAGTATTTT. Its translation is CASSLAAIDTQYF.

This chain connects TRBV6-5 to TRBJ2-1; 10 nucleotides align to TRBD2. Germline V gives CDR1 MNHEY, CDR2 SVGAGI. There are 15 residues in the CDR3. The V and J ends lost 5 bases and 9 bases, in that order; junction bases with no gene match: 10. CDR3 sequence reads: CASSPRGLARAEQFF. As DNA, the CDR3 is TGTGCCAGCAGTCCCAGGGGACTAGCGCGGGCTGAGCAGTTCTTC.

In DNA form, the CDR3 reads TGTGCCAGCAGCGTCCGACAGGGTGGGAATGAGCAGTTCTTC. As protein: CASSVRQGGNEQFF. The chain couples TRBV9 to TRBJ2-1, with 7 nucleotides matching TRBD1. The V and J ends lost 2 bases and 7 bases, in that order; junction bases with no gene match: 6. The CDR3 spans 14 residues. Germline CDR1 SGDLS, CDR2 YYNGEE. The whole variable domain, remainder taken from reference TRBV9 and TRBJ2-1, is DSGVTQTPKHLITATGQRVTLRCSPRSGDLSVYWYQQSLDQGLQFLIQYYNGEERAKGNILERFSAQQFPDLHSELNLSSLELGDSALYFCASSVRQGGNEQFFGPGTRLTVL.

This clone was picked up one time. The chain recombines TRBV2 with TRBJ1-6, with a weak D call TRBD1 (5 bases). The CDR3 runs 15 residues. Germline lookup yields CDR1 SNHLY and CDR2 FYNNEI. V dropped 2 bases and J dropped 7 bases, with 12 bases sitting between them. The DNA for the CDR3 is TGTGCCAGCAGTGAAACCACGACAGAAAATTCACCCCTCCACTTT. As protein: CASSETTTENSPLHF.

The rearrangement links TRBV27 to TRBJ2-7, with TRBD2 identical over 7 bases. Germline V gives CDR1 MNHEY, CDR2 SMNVEV (reference sequence). This CDR3 region has 13 residues. The ends lost 3 bases at V and 2 bases at J; junction bases unmatched: 1. The CDR3 nucleotides are TGTGCCAGCAGTTTTCGGGGGGCCTACGAGCAGTACGTC. It translates to CASSFRGAYEQYV.

In DNA, the CDR3 is TGTGCCAGCAGCCCGGGACTAGCGGGGGGCGGGACCCAGTACTTC. It yields the protein CASSPGLAGGGTQYF. V is TRBV6-2 or TRBV6-3 and J is TRBJ2-5; 15 bases fit TRBD2. Germline CDR1 MNHEY, CDR2 SVGEGT. This CDR3 has 15 amino acids. Trimming cost V 6 bases and J 7 bases; bases outside gene matches: 6.

CDR3 amino acids: CASTWDSQETQYF. The CDR3 nucleotides are TGTGCCAGCACCTGGGACAGCCAAGAGACCCAGTACTTC. The V call is TRBV7-2, the J call TRBJ2-5; TRBD1 matches 7 bases. Losses at the gene ends were 7 bases for V and 1 base for J; bases not matched to a gene: 3. CDR3 length: 13 residues. Germline CDR1 SGHTA, CDR2 FQGNSA.

The chain carries TRBV3-1 (or the pseudogene TRBV3-2) and TRBJ1-2; perhaps TRBD1 as D (6 bases). The CDR3 loop spans 15 amino acids. In germline, CDR1 is LGHDT, CDR2 YNNKEL (reference sequence). V lost 1 base to trimming and J lost 8 bases, with 17 bases between them. The CDR3: CASSQVNTGRVGYTF. CDR3 bases: TGTGCCAGCAGCCAAGTTAACACAGGGAGGGTGGGCTACACCTTC.

This sequence joins TRBV3-1 (or the pseudogene TRBV3-2) and TRBJ1-2; unclear D gene. The V gene's germline CDR1 is LGHDT and CDR2 YNNKEL (reference sequence). This CDR3 region has 12 residues. The V gene lost 1 base and the J gene lost 7 bases, with 7 bases spanning the gap. As DNA, the CDR3 is TGTGCCAGCAGCCAAGTAAGCGGTGGCTACACCTTC. Translation gives CASSQVSGGYTF.

This sequence joins TRBV27 and TRBJ1-4; TRBD1 might be the D (6 bases). Trimming stripped 5 bases from V and 4 bases from J, with 14 bases between. Germline V gene data show CDR1 as MNHEY and CDR2 as SMNVEV (reference sequence). CDR3 length: 15 residues. This chain's CDR3 is CASSALGQFNEKLFF. The CDR3 DNA is TGTGCCAGCAGTGCGCTCGGACAGTTTAATGAAAAACTGTTTTTT.

CDR3: CASSLTGQPQHF. CDR3 bases: TGTGCCAGCAGCTTGACAGGTCAGCCCCAGCATTTT. This sequence joins TRBV5-6 and TRBJ1-5; a possible D gene is TRBD1 (5 bases). CDR3 size: 12 residues. Germline V gives CDR1 SGHDT, CDR2 YYEEEE. The ends were cut back, 1 base at V and 6 bases at J, with 5 bases in the middle.

V is TRBV10-3 and J is TRBJ1-2; 7 positions agree with TRBD1. Trimming removed 1 base from V and 4 bases from J; junction bases left unmatched: 3. Germline CDR1 reads ENHRY; CDR2 reads SYGVKD. This CDR3 contains 14 residues. Here the CDR3 DNA reads TGTGCCATCAGTGAGTTGGGACAGACCTATGGCTACACCTTC. It is translated as CAISELGQTYGYTF.

The gene calls are TRBV18 and TRBJ2-7; D unclear. The CDR3 is made up of 15 amino acids. CDR1 is KGHSH and CDR2 is LQKENI in the germline V gene. V lost 2 bases to trimming and J lost 13 bases, with 24 bases between them. As DNA, the CDR3 is TGTGCCAGCTCACCAGTCTGTTTGAAGTCTCCTGCGCTCTACGTC. Translated, it gives CASSPVCLKSPALYV.

This chain links TRBV6-2 or TRBV6-3 with TRBJ1-1; D might be TRBD1 (5 bases). V was cut by 2 bases and J by 0 bases, with 13 bases left in between. The germline gives CDR1 MNHEY, CDR2 SVGEGT. CDR3 length: 16 amino acids. CDR3 DNA sequence: TGTGCCAGCAGTTACGAGGGACCCATCGTGAACACTGAAGCTTTCTTT. Translated: CASSYEGPIVNTEAFF.

In its sample, this clone was seen once. J is TRBJ2-3 and V is TRBV24-1, with 10 bases that match TRBD1. From germline, CDR1 is KGHDR and CDR2 SFDVKD. The CDR3 is 17 residues long. V lost 2 bases and J lost 4; bases outside the gene matches: 8. The CDR3 loop reads CATSDSSPGQGPDTQYF. In DNA, the CDR3 is TGTGCCACCAGTGATTCTAGCCCGGGACAGGGGCCAGATACGCAGTATTTT.

The DNA for the CDR3 is TGCGCCAGCAGCCAAGATATAGGCCTAGATAACACCGGGGAGCTGTTTTTT. The encoded protein is CASSQDIGLDNTGELFF. V is TRBV4-3 and J is TRBJ2-2; no reliable D call. Germline V gene lookup returns CDR1 LGHNA and CDR2 YSLEER. The length of the CDR3 is 17 residues. Trimming removed 0 bases from V and 2 bases from J, with 13 bases in between.

This clone is a singleton in its sample. CDR3 nucleotides: TGTGCCAGCAGTTTGACAGATACGCAGTATTTT. Translation gives CASSLTDTQYF. V is TRBV28 and J is TRBJ2-3; D unclear. CDR3 length equals 11 residues. In germline, CDR1 is MDHEN, CDR2 SYDVKM. V dropped 3 bases and J dropped 3 bases, with 1 base sitting between them.

The chain uses TRBV28 and TRBJ1-3; D is perhaps TRBD1 (6 bases). Germline V gene data show CDR1 as MDHEN and CDR2 as SYDVKM. This CDR3 has 16 residues. Trimming cost V 4 bases and J 0 bases, with 13 bases left between them. The CDR3 spells CASSSRQVPSGNTIYF. CDR3 DNA: TGTGCCAGCAGTTCTCGACAGGTACCCTCTGGAAACACCATATATTTT.

The chain links TRBV3-1 (or the pseudogene TRBV3-2) to TRBJ1-4; perhaps TRBD1 as D (6 bases). The CDR3 runs 18 residues. CDR1 is LGHDT, CDR2 YNNKEL, per germline (reference sequence). The V gene lost 3 bases and the J gene lost 6 bases, with 23 bases spanning the gap. The CDR3 spells CASSQEGVRDITDEKLFF. CDR3 in DNA: TGTGCCAGCAGCCAGGAAGGGGTCAGGGACATCACCGATGAAAAACTGTTTTTT.

This chain connects TRBV15 to TRBJ1-4; unclear D gene. The CDR3 runs to 14 residues. V lost 1 base and J 8 bases, leaving 11 bases between the germline ends. Germline assignment: CDR1 LNHNV and CDR2 YYDKDF (reference sequence). CDR3 loop: CATSRGPAGEKLFF. The CDR3 DNA reads TGTGCCACCAGCAGAGGACCAGCGGGCGAAAAACTGTTTTTT.

The gene calls are TRBV5-1 and TRBJ2-7; 11 nucleotides match TRBD2. Germline values: CDR1 SGHRS, CDR2 YFSETQ. The CDR3 spans 16 residues. With V trimmed by 1 base and J by 7 bases, 10 bases remained unmatched. The CDR3 region has the DNA TGCGCCAGCAGCTTGCCCCTACTAGCGGGGGTGGGGGAGCAGTACGTC. The encoded protein is CASSLPLLAGVGEQYV.

This clone has a handful of counts. The genes are TRBV19 and TRBJ1-2; possible D gene TRBD1, 5 bases. Germline CDR1 and CDR2: LNHDA and SQIVND (reference sequence). Deletions cut 3 bases from V and 2 bases from J, with 13 bases between. The CDR3 is 15 residues long. In DNA form, the CDR3 reads TGTGCCAGTAGTATCCTCCGGGGGGTAAACTATGGCTACACCTTC. It codes for CASSILRGVNYGYTF.

The chain employs TRBV29-1 and TRBJ1-1; 8 positions match TRBD1. CDR1 and CDR2 from the germline V gene are SQVTM and ANQGSEA. CDR3 length: 14 residues. V was pared by 6 bases and J by 0 bases, with 6 bases of the junction left unmatched. DNA for the CDR3: TGCAGCGTCCGCACGACAGGGGTGAACACTGAAGCTTTCTTT. It encodes CSVRTTGVNTEAFF.